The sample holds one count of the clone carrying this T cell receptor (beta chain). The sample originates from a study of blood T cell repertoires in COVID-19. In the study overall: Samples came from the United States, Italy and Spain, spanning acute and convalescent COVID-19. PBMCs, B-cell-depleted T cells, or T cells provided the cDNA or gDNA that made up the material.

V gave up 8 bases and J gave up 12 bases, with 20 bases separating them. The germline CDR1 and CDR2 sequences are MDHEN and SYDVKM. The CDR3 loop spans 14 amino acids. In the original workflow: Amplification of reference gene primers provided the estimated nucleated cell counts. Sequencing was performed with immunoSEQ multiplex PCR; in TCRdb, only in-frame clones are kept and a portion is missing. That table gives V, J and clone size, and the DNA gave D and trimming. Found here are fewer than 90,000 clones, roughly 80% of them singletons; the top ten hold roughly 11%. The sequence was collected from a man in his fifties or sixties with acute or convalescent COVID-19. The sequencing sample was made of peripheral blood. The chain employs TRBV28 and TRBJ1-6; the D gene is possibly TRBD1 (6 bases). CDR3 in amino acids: CASAVRRGFGPLHF. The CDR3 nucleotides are TGTGCCAGCGCCGTCCGTAGGGGGTTTGGACCCCTCCACTTT.